Listed below are T cell receptor beta chains from one sample, sequenced in a study of long-term antiretroviral therapy in people with HIV. Assay used: immunoSEQ multiplex PCR; TCRdb lists only in-frame clones, some missing. The table has approximately 25,000 clones, around 83% seen once. The source was unsorted PBMCs, collected 3 years after starting antiretroviral therapy. These receptors all come from a man aged 45-65 years with HIV. The CDR3 runs from the conserved cysteine through the conserved F or W. A D gene is named only where the DNA matches it firmly. Not all rows give a size; the values are once, few, many and, for expanded clones, a class.

V gene: TRBV20-1
D gene: NA
J gene: TRBJ1-5
clone size: NA
CDR3 protein: CSAKGQPQHF
CDR3 DNA: TGCAGTGCTAAGGGTCAGCCCCAGCATTTT

V gene: TRBV2
D gene: NA
J gene: TRBJ1-4
clone size: NA
CDR3 protein: CASSDIGSANEKLFF
CDR3 DNA: TGTGCCAGCAGTGATATAGGGTCAGCTAATGAAAAACTGTTTTTT

V gene: TRBV5-1
D gene: NA
J gene: TRBJ1-1
clone size: once
CDR3 protein: CASSLVSNTEAFF
CDR3 DNA: TGCGCCAGCAGCTTGGTATCGAACACTGAAGCTTTCTTT

V gene: TRBV19
D gene: TRBD2
J gene: TRBJ2-1
clone size: NA
CDR3 protein: CASSILTSGKNEQFF
CDR3 DNA: TGTGCCAGTAGTATTCTGACTAGCGGGAAGAATGAGCAGTTCTTC

V gene: TRBV7-9
D gene: TRBD1
J gene: TRBJ1-5
clone size: NA
CDR3 protein: CASSLLGGQGADGNQPQHF
CDR3 DNA: TGTGCCAGCAGCTTATTAGGGGGACAGGGGGCGGACGGCAATCAGCCCCAGCATTTT

V gene: TRBV15
D gene: NA
J gene: TRBJ2-7
clone size: NA
CDR3 protein: CATSRDHQGFRVEQYF
CDR3 DNA: TGTGCCACCAGCAGAGATCACCAGGGGTTTAGGGTCGAGCAGTACTTC

V gene: TRBV7-9
D gene: NA
J gene: TRBJ2-7
clone size: NA
CDR3 protein: CASSLVGAYEQYF
CDR3 DNA: TGTGCCAGCAGCTTAGTTGGGGCCTACGAGCAGTACTTC

V gene: TRBV6-5
D gene: NA
J gene: TRBJ2-7
clone size: few
CDR3 protein: CASRGAGDSYEQYF
CDR3 DNA: TGTGCCAGCAGAGGGGCAGGGGACTCCTACGAGCAGTACTTC

V gene: TRBV7-3
D gene: TRBD1
J gene: TRBJ1-3
clone size: few
CDR3 protein: CASTRGPPQGDTIYF
CDR3 DNA: TGTGCCAGCACCAGAGGTCCCCCCCAGGGGGACACCATATATTTT

V gene: TRBV9
D gene: NA
J gene: TRBJ1-5
clone size: NA
CDR3 protein: CASSVEGVLNQPQHF
CDR3 DNA: TGTGCCAGCAGCGTAGAGGGGGTGCTCAATCAGCCCCAGCATTTT

V gene: TRBV6-6
D gene: TRBD2
J gene: TRBJ2-2
clone size: NA
CDR3 protein: CASTVAGASTGELFF
CDR3 DNA: TGTGCCAGCACCGTAGCGGGAGCCTCCACCGGGGAGCTGTTTTTT

V gene: TRBV2
D gene: NA
J gene: TRBJ2-7
clone size: few
CDR3 protein: CASSAPLSYEQYF
CDR3 DNA: TGTGCCAGCAGTGCTCCTCTCTCCTACGAGCAGTACTTC

V gene: TRBV29-1
D gene: NA
J gene: TRBJ1-1
clone size: NA
CDR3 protein: CSVQRGGTEAFF
CDR3 DNA: TGCAGCGTTCAAAGGGGAGGGACTGAAGCTTTCTTT

V gene: TRBV7-2
D gene: TRBD1
J gene: TRBJ2-1
clone size: NA
CDR3 protein: CASSRQGYHNEQFF
CDR3 DNA: TGTGCCAGCAGCCGACAGGGGTACCACAATGAGCAGTTCTTC

V gene: TRBV7-9
D gene: NA
J gene: TRBJ1-5
clone size: few
CDR3 protein: CASSPRDGNQPQHF
CDR3 DNA: TGTGCCAGCAGCCCCCGGGACGGGAATCAGCCCCAGCATTTT

V gene: TRBV10-3
D gene: NA
J gene: TRBJ1-5
clone size: NA
CDR3 protein: CAISGQSNQPQHF
CDR3 DNA: TGTGCCATCAGCGGGCAGAGCAATCAGCCCCAGCATTTT

V gene: TRBV18
D gene: NA
J gene: TRBJ2-5
clone size: NA
CDR3 protein: CASSTSTGAVQETQYF
CDR3 DNA: TGTGCCAGCTCAACCAGTACGGGGGCCGTCCAAGAGACCCAGTACTTC

V gene: TRBV9
D gene: NA
J gene: TRBJ2-2
clone size: NA
CDR3 protein: CASSVSPIANTGELFF
CDR3 DNA: TGTGCCAGCAGCGTAAGTCCTATCGCGAACACCGGGGAGCTGTTTTTT

V gene: TRBV27
D gene: TRBD1
J gene: TRBJ2-7
clone size: NA
CDR3 protein: CASSFPGQGMYEQYF
CDR3 DNA: TGTGCCAGCAGTTTTCCGGGACAGGGTATGTACGAGCAGTACTTC

V gene: TRBV6-5
D gene: TRBD2
J gene: TRBJ2-7
clone size: NA
CDR3 protein: CASSGLASHEQYF
CDR3 DNA: TGTGCCAGCAGCGGACTAGCTTCCCACGAGCAGTACTTC

V gene: TRBV30
D gene: TRBD1
J gene: TRBJ1-2
clone size: NA
CDR3 protein: CAWRHPPGQGPGGYGYTF
CDR3 DNA: TGTGCCTGGAGGCACCCTCCGGGACAGGGTCCGGGCGGCTATGGCTACACCTTC

V gene: TRBV5-6
D gene: TRBD1
J gene: TRBJ2-7
clone size: NA
CDR3 protein: CASSFGQAKYF
CDR3 DNA: TGTGCCAGCAGCTTTGGACAGGCGAAGTACTTC

V gene: TRBV18
D gene: NA
J gene: TRBJ1-2
clone size: NA
CDR3 protein: CASSPSIVNNYGYTF
CDR3 DNA: TGTGCCAGCTCACCCAGTATTGTGAATAACTATGGCTACACCTTC

V gene: TRBV7-8
D gene: NA
J gene: TRBJ2-7
clone size: NA
CDR3 protein: CASTDRPNYEQYF
CDR3 DNA: TGTGCCAGCACAGACAGGCCGAACTACGAGCAGTACTTC

V gene: TRBV4-1
D gene: TRBD1
J gene: TRBJ2-1
clone size: NA
CDR3 protein: CASSHRTGNINEQFF
CDR3 DNA: TGCGCCAGCAGCCACAGGACAGGAAATATAAATGAGCAGTTCTTC

V gene: TRBV11-3
D gene: TRBD2
J gene: TRBJ2-5
clone size: NA
CDR3 protein: CASSFSGTSGQETQYF
CDR3 DNA: TGTGCCAGCAGCTTTTCCGGGACTAGCGGGCAAGAGACCCAGTACTTC

V gene: TRBV7-2
D gene: TRBD2
J gene: TRBJ2-3
clone size: once
CDR3 protein: CASSLVAGDTDTQYF
CDR3 DNA: TGTGCCAGCAGCTTAGTAGCGGGGGACACAGATACGCAGTATTTT

V gene: TRBV7-9
D gene: TRBD1
J gene: TRBJ1-2
clone size: NA
CDR3 protein: CASSGGRQGIDGYTF
CDR3 DNA: TGTGCCAGCAGCGGCGGGAGACAGGGGATCGATGGCTACACCTTC

V gene: TRBV5-5
D gene: NA
J gene: TRBJ2-2
clone size: NA
CDR3 protein: CASSLEGSNTGELFF
CDR3 DNA: TGTGCCAGCAGCTTGGAGGGCTCGAACACCGGGGAGCTGTTTTTT

V gene: TRBV11-2
D gene: NA
J gene: TRBJ2-1
clone size: NA
CDR3 protein: CASSFGGEQFF
CDR3 DNA: TGTGCCAGCAGCTTCGGGGGCGAGCAGTTCTTC

V gene: TRBV9
D gene: NA
J gene: TRBJ1-1
clone size: NA
CDR3 protein: CASSVGRRNTEAFF
CDR3 DNA: TGTGCCAGCAGCGTAGGCAGGAGGAACACTGAAGCTTTCTTT

V gene: TRBV27
D gene: NA
J gene: TRBJ1-2
clone size: few
CDR3 protein: CASSLVQGRYGYTF
CDR3 DNA: TGTGCCAGCAGTTTAGTACAGGGCCGCTATGGCTACACCTTC

V gene: TRBV28
D gene: NA
J gene: TRBJ1-5
clone size: NA
CDR3 protein: CASSPNQPQHF
CDR3 DNA: TGTGCCAGCAGTCCCAATCAGCCCCAGCATTTT

V gene: TRBV10-3
D gene: NA
J gene: TRBJ1-6
clone size: NA
CDR3 protein: CAISESLGKAPDNSPLHF
CDR3 DNA: TGTGCCATCAGTGAGTCGTTGGGGAAGGCGCCAGATAATTCACCCCTCCACTTT

V gene: TRBV7-9
D gene: NA
J gene: TRBJ1-5
clone size: NA
CDR3 protein: CASSPAGGSGNQPQHF
CDR3 DNA: TGTGCCAGCAGCCCAGCGGGGGGCTCGGGCAATCAGCCCCAGCATTTT

V gene: TRBV5-1
D gene: TRBD1
J gene: TRBJ1-2
clone size: NA
CDR3 protein: CASHRGDSPNYGYTF
CDR3 DNA: TGCGCCAGCCACCGTGGGGACAGCCCTAACTATGGCTACACCTTC

V gene: TRBV7-9
D gene: TRBD2
J gene: TRBJ2-1
clone size: NA
CDR3 protein: CASSSGVIAGGNEQFF
CDR3 DNA: TGTGCCAGCAGCTCGGGCGTAATAGCGGGTGGCAATGAGCAGTTCTTC

V gene: TRBV5-1
D gene: NA
J gene: TRBJ2-7
clone size: NA
CDR3 protein: CASSPVTSPHEQYF
CDR3 DNA: TGCGCCAGCAGCCCGGTGACTAGTCCCCACGAGCAGTACTTC

V gene: TRBV7-9
D gene: TRBD1
J gene: TRBJ1-5
clone size: NA
CDR3 protein: CASSPDRDGQPQHF
CDR3 DNA: TGTGCCAGCAGCCCCGACAGGGACGGACAGCCCCAGCATTTT

V gene: TRBV18
D gene: NA
J gene: TRBJ1-5
clone size: NA
CDR3 protein: CASAIGFNQPQHF
CDR3 DNA: TGTGCCAGCGCGATCGGGTTCAATCAGCCCCAGCATTTT

V gene: TRBV19
D gene: NA
J gene: TRBJ2-7
clone size: NA
CDR3 protein: CASSNPAAKSAYEQYF
CDR3 DNA: TGTGCCAGTAGTAATCCGGCCGCGAAATCGGCCTACGAGCAGTACTTC

V gene: TRBV6-6
D gene: NA
J gene: TRBJ1-5
clone size: once
CDR3 protein: CASSYSDPNQPQHF
CDR3 DNA: TGTGCCAGCAGTTACTCGGATCCAAATCAGCCCCAGCATTTT

V gene: TRBV5-1
D gene: NA
J gene: TRBJ1-2
clone size: once
CDR3 protein: CASSLEGSLYGYTF
CDR3 DNA: TGCGCCAGCAGCTTGGAGGGGAGCTTATATGGCTACACCTTC

V gene: TRBV5-6
D gene: TRBD1
J gene: TRBJ1-4
clone size: once
CDR3 protein: CASSLGGQGLILNEKLFF
CDR3 DNA: TGTGCCAGCAGCTTGGGCGGACAGGGGTTAATCCTTAATGAAAAACTGTTTTTT